Listed here are 32 T cell receptor beta chains from one sample, sequenced in a study of blood T cells in healthy people across ages. With a J-beta primer mix and a sample-barcoded 5' primer, a second PCR ran about 7 to 12 cycles. TCRdb fed the 5' RACE reads into MiXCR, producing one record per CDR3 protein. The sample records hundreds of thousands of distinct CDR3 sequences, around 20% being singletons. The sequenced sample consisted of blood. These receptors all come from a man aged 65-85 years in good health.

This clonotype was counted between two and nine times. The genes are TRBV10-3 and TRBJ2-2, with 11 bases matching TRBD2. V lost 3 bases to trimming and J lost 4 bases; unmatched junction nucleotides: 10. Germline-derived CDR1 and CDR2 are ENHRY and SYGVKD. This CDR3 contains 18 residues. The CDR3 DNA follows: TGTGCCATCAGTGAACCGGGACTAGCGGAGACCCCCACCGGGGAGCTGTTTTTT. This gives the protein CAISEPGLAETPTGELFF.

This clonotype was detected a few times. This chain links TRBV18 with TRBJ2-4, with a tentative D call TRBD2 (6 bases). The CDR3 loop spans 18 amino acids. The V and J ends lost 1 base and 4 bases respectively, with 20 bases between them. Germline CDR1 is KGHSH and CDR2 is LQKENI. CDR3: CASSPQRSVGRGKNIQYF. CDR3 DNA sequence: TGTGCCAGCTCACCACAAAGAAGCGTTGGACGGGGGAAAAACATTCAGTACTTC.

The rearrangement links TRBV5-6 to TRBJ2-5; the D gene is possibly TRBD2 (6 bases). Gene TRBJ2-1 matches the end of the DNA better, so the J call may be wrong. The CDR3 totals 16 residues. From germline, CDR1 is SGHDT and CDR2 YYEEEE. CDR3 bases: TGTGCCAGCAGCTGGGGGGACCCCGGGTCAAACAATGAGCAGTTCTTC. Encoded protein: CASSWGDPGSNNEQFF.

This clonotype appeared a few times. V usage is TRBV4-1 and J usage is TRBJ2-3; perhaps TRBD2 as D (6 bases). The CDR3 runs to 17 residues. Germline V gene lookup returns CDR1 MGHRA and CDR2 YSYEKL. V lost 0 bases and J lost 1, with 14 bases in between. CDR3 amino acids: CASSQDPAGRGTDTQYF. The CDR3, as DNA: TGCGCCAGCAGCCAAGATCCGGCGGGAAGGGGCACAGATACGCAGTATTTT.

This clonotype was picked up a small number of times. The V gene is TRBV6-2 or TRBV6-3, the J gene TRBJ1-1; D is undetermined. Trimming took off 6 bases at V and 6 bases at J, with 11 bases between the two ends. The CDR3 spans 12 residues. Germline CDR1 MNHEY, CDR2 SVGEGT. The CDR3 region has the DNA TGTGCCAGCAGCCTCAAGGCATCTGAAGCTTTCTTT. The encoded protein is CASSLKASEAFF.

The chain uses TRBV21-1 and TRBJ2-5; the DNA was not compared with TRBD2, the D call given in the table. Gene TRBJ2-1 matches the end of the DNA better, so the J call may be wrong. TRBV21-1 is a listed pseudogene. CDR3 length: 17 amino acids. The CDR3 bases are TGTGCCAGCAGCAAGGAGTTAGCGGGAGGGCGTTACAATGAGCAGTTCTTC. Encoded protein: CASSKELAGGRYNEQFF.

This clonotype was recorded a few times. The chain combines TRBV20-1 with TRBJ2-3; TRBD2 aligns across 15 bases. Losses at the gene ends were 3 bases for V and 6 bases for J; bases not matched to a gene: 7. Germline CDR1 is DFQATT and CDR2 is SNEGSKA (reference sequence). This CDR3 has 16 amino acids. DNA of the CDR3: TGCAGTGCTAGCCCCGGACTAGCGGGAGGGGTGGATACGCAGTATTTT. Encoded protein: CSASPGLAGGVDTQYF.

As regards this clonotype: A clone one base away is much larger, so this may be a read error. The CDR3: CASSHDMGVETQYF. In DNA form, the CDR3 reads TGTGCCAGCAGCCACGATATGGGCGTCGAGACCCAGTACTTC. The V and J genes are TRBV3-1 and TRBJ2-5; D call uncertain. Germline lookup yields CDR1 LGHDT and CDR2 YNNKEL (reference sequence). The CDR3 spans 14 residues. Trimming shortened V by 3 bases and J by 5 bases, and 13 bases separated the two germline ends.

This clonotype occurred a few times. The chain couples TRBV12-3 or TRBV12-4 to TRBJ2-7; no clear D. The V end was cut by 1 base, the J end by 0 bases, with 10 bases between. This CDR3 has 15 amino acids. CDR3 sequence (DNA): TGTGCCAGCAGTTTAGAACAGCTGAGCTCCTACGAGCAGTACTTC. It is translated as CASSLEQLSSYEQYF.

Ten or more counts support this clonotype. V and J are TRBV7-2 and TRBJ2-7; 16 bases agree with TRBD2. This CDR3 is built from 16 residues. CDR1 and CDR2 (germline): SGHTA, FQGNSA. With 5 bases clipped from V and 2 bases from J, the junction kept 3 bases outside the gene matches. The CDR3 protein is CASSRGLAGGAYEQYF. As DNA, the CDR3 is TGTGCCAGCAGCAGGGGACTAGCGGGGGGGGCCTACGAGCAGTACTTC. Looking up the rest from reference TRBV7-2 and TRBJ2-7 gives the full variable domain: GAGVSQSPSNKVTEKGKDVELRCDPISGHTALYWYRQSLGQGLEFLIYFQGNSAPDKSGLPSDRFSAERTGGSVSTLTIQRTQQEDSAVYLCASSRGLAGGAYEQYFGPGTRLTVT.

The sample holds many counts of this clonotype. Sequence at one end of the junction differs from germline and may be a read error. The chain links TRBV5-1 to TRBJ2-1; 13 bases agree with TRBD2. Germline V lookup: CDR1 SGHRS, CDR2 YFSETQ. CDR3 length: 14 residues. In nucleotides, the CDR3 is TGTGCCAGCAGCCTACTAGCGGGAGGGAATGAGCAGTTCTTC. Protein sequence: CASSLLAGGNEQFF.

CDR3: CASSLGGEGGSPLHF. As DNA, the CDR3 is TGTGCCAGCAGCTTAGGAGGAGAGGGGGGTTCACCCCTCCACTTT. The V and J genes are TRBV7-9 and TRBJ1-6; a possible D gene is TRBD1 (6 bases). CDR3 size: 15 residues. In germline, CDR1 is SEHNR, CDR2 FQNEAQ (reference sequence). V lost 1 base and J lost 9, with 13 bases in between.

This clonotype was found a few times. The rearrangement links TRBV27 to TRBJ2-2, with D perhaps being TRBD1 or TRBD2 (5 bases each). The CDR3 loop spans 15 amino acids. The germline CDR1 and CDR2 sequences are MNHEY and SMNVEV (reference sequence). The germline V and J ends were trimmed by 6 bases and 4 bases, with 15 bases remaining between them. CDR3 DNA sequence: TGTGCCAGCAGACAACTTGGGACCGTCACCGGGGAGCTGTTTTTT. This codes for CASRQLGTVTGELFF.

This clonotype appeared once. The rearrangement links TRBV10-3 to TRBJ2-7; 14 bases map to TRBD2. Germline CDR1 ENHRY, CDR2 SYGVKD. The CDR3 length is 16 residues. J was trimmed by 6 bases and V by 6 bases; bases with no gene match: 10. The CDR3 is CAISGGLAGGSPEQYF. The CDR3 coding sequence is TGTGCCATCAGCGGAGGACTAGCGGGAGGTTCTCCCGAGCAGTACTTC.

The rearrangement links TRBV20-1 to TRBJ2-5; 7 bases fit TRBD2. With V trimmed by 5 bases and J by 2 bases, 5 bases remained unmatched. Germline V gene lookup returns CDR1 DFQATT and CDR2 SNEGSKA (reference sequence). This CDR3 has 13 amino acids. The chain's CDR3 is CSAGGVRQETQYF. The DNA for the CDR3 is TGCAGTGCTGGGGGGGTGAGGCAAGAGACCCAGTACTTC.

In its sample, this clonotype was seen many times. The chain couples TRBV13 to TRBJ2-3; perhaps D is TRBD1 or TRBD2 (5 bases each). The CDR3 sequence is 16 residues long. CDR1 and CDR2 (germline): PRHDT, FYEKMQ (reference sequence). V shed 3 bases and J shed 1 base, with 14 bases lying between them. CDR3 loop: CASSLRGISGTDTQYF. In nucleotides, the CDR3 is TGTGCCAGCAGCTTGAGGGGTATTTCTGGCACAGATACGCAGTATTTT. Full variable domain (rest looked up from reference TRBV13 and TRBJ2-3): AAGVIQSPRHLIKEKRETATLKCYPIPRHDTVYWYQQGPGQDPQFLISFYEKMQSDKGSIPDRFSAQQFSDYHSELNMSSLELGDSALYFCASSLRGISGTDTQYFGPGTRLTVL.

The chain couples TRBV7-2 to TRBJ2-1, with D maybe TRBD2 (6 bases). The J call is doubtful: the DNA matches TRBJ2-7 better. Germline CDR1 is SGHTA and CDR2 is FQGNSA. There are 15 residues in the CDR3. This chain's CDR3 is CASSLLGLDHTQQYF. The DNA of the CDR3 is TGTGCCAGCAGCCTACTGGGACTGGACCATACGCAGCAGTACTTC.

This clonotype showed up many times. The rearrangement links TRBV21-1 to TRBJ2-5; TRBD1 is taken as the D call from the table, unchecked against the DNA. TRBV21-1 is tagged as a pseudogene. The CDR3 is made up of 15 amino acids. CDR3 nucleotide sequence: TGTGCCAGCAGCAAAGCCGTCTGGCCTGGAGGGGGCCAGTACTTC. Its protein is CASSKAVWPGGGQYF.

This clonotype was found many times. The chain uses TRBV20-1 and TRBJ2-7; the match to TRBD2 covers 11 bases. The CDR3 consists of 16 residues. V lost 0 bases to trimming and J lost 4 bases; unmatched junction nucleotides: 8. Germline CDR1 DFQATT, CDR2 SNEGSKA (reference sequence). This CDR3 is CSARDLSGRAGYEQYF. The CDR3 DNA reads as TGCAGTGCTAGAGACCTTAGCGGGAGGGCCGGGTACGAGCAGTACTTC.

This clonotype was detected ten times or more. The chain uses TRBV12-3 or TRBV12-4 and TRBJ2-5, with a possible D match to TRBD2 (6 bases). V lost 0 bases, J lost 1 base, and 12 bases lay in between. The CDR3 extends over 16 amino acids. The CDR3 DNA reads TGTGCCAGCAGTTTAGCGCTTATTAGCGGCCAAGAGACCCAGTACTTC. Translated, it gives CASSLALISGQETQYF.

This clonotype was counted only a few times. The V gene is TRBV24-1, the J gene TRBJ2-6; perhaps D is TRBD1 or TRBD2 (5 bases each). The CDR3 loop spans 17 amino acids. CDR1 is KGHDR and CDR2 is SFDVKD in the germline V gene. V was pared by 4 bases and J by 2 bases, with 14 bases between. CDR3 nucleotide sequence: TGTGCCACCAGTGAATGGGACGGGATGGCTGGGGCCAACGTCCTGACTTTC. It encodes CATSEWDGMAGANVLTF.

The genes are TRBV7-3 and TRBJ2-1, with 11 bases matching TRBD2. Germline V gene data show CDR1 as SGHTA and CDR2 as FQGTGA. CDR3 length equals 17 residues. The trim removed 3 bases at V and 6 bases at J, leaving 10 bases unmatched. The CDR3 DNA follows: TGTGCCAGCAGCTTTCCGGGACTAGCGGCGGAGGGCAATGAGCAGTTCTTC. Residues: CASSFPGLAAEGNEQFF.

This clonotype was detected only a few times. This chain connects TRBV3-1 to TRBJ2-7; D is unclear. The CDR3 contains 16 residues. Germline V gene lookup returns CDR1 LGHDT and CDR2 YNNKEL (reference sequence). V was pared by 0 bases and J by 1 base, with 13 bases between. The CDR3 reads CASSQDQTIRSYEQYF. CDR3 bases: TGTGCCAGCAGCCAAGATCAGACGATACGGTCCTACGAGCAGTACTTC.

This clonotype was seen a few times. The V and J genes are TRBV28 and TRBJ2-1; TRBD2 matches at 7 bases. This CDR3 is 14 amino acids long. J was trimmed by 0 bases and V by 8 bases; bases with no gene match: 4. Germline values: CDR1 MDHEN, CDR2 SYDVKM. CDR3: CASHGGSSYNEQFF. DNA of the CDR3: TGTGCCAGCCACGGGGGGAGCTCCTACAATGAGCAGTTCTTC.

V gene TRBV6-2 or TRBV6-3 combines with J gene TRBJ1-6, with D tentatively TRBD1 (6 bases). The CDR3 is 14 residues long. The germline V and J ends were trimmed by 8 bases and 6 bases, with 14 bases remaining between them. CDR1 and CDR2 from the germline V gene are MNHEY and SVGEGT. DNA for the CDR3: TGTGCCAGCGCCCCGTGGGGGCTTAATTCACCCCTCCACTTT. Protein: CASAPWGLNSPLHF.

The chain has TRBV30 and TRBJ2-2; 8 bases fit TRBD1. The V gene's germline CDR1 is GTSNPN and CDR2 SVGIG (reference sequence). With V trimmed by 4 bases and J by 4 bases, 5 bases remained unmatched. The CDR3 is 14 residues long. The CDR3 region has the DNA TGTGCCTGGATGGTGACAGGGGTCACCGGGGAGCTGTTTTTT. The encoded protein is CAWMVTGVTGELFF.

This chain joins TRBV2 and TRBJ2-3; D is ambiguous. There are 14 residues in the CDR3. Germline-derived CDR1 and CDR2 are SNHLY and FYNNEI. Trimming stripped 5 bases from V and 4 bases from J, with 13 bases between. The CDR3 DNA is TGTGCCAGCAGTACCGGGTCTGCGGCAGATACGCAGTATTTT. It specifies CASSTGSAADTQYF.

The V call is TRBV5-1, the J call TRBJ2-5; 13 bases fit TRBD2. The CDR3 is made up of 17 amino acids. The junction had 8 bases not matched to a gene; V was cut back by 4 bases and J by 2 bases. Germline CDR1 SGHRS, CDR2 YFSETQ. CDR3 nucleotides: TGCGCCAGCAGCGGTACTAGCGGGAGGGAGTTTCAAGAGACCCAGTACTTC. It is translated as CASSGTSGREFQETQYF.

This clonotype showed up just a few times. The V and J genes are TRBV5-1 and TRBJ2-5; D may be TRBD1 (5 bases). Looked up from germline, CDR1 is SGHRS and CDR2 is YFSETQ. V gave up 4 bases and J gave up 1 base, with 14 bases separating them. CDR3 length: 15 amino acids. The CDR3 sequence: CASSQIDSPQETQYF. The CDR3 nucleotides read TGCGCCAGCAGCCAAATCGACAGTCCCCAAGAGACCCAGTACTTC.

CDR3: CASSPTPAKNIQYF. The CDR3 DNA is TGTGCCAGCTCCCCCACCCCAGCCAAAAACATTCAGTACTTC. The chain carries TRBV21-1 and TRBJ2-4; the D segment call TRBD1 is taken from the table without a DNA check. TRBV21-1 is a documented pseudogene. The CDR3 covers 14 residues.

About this clonotype: A single base separates this from a much larger clone, so it may be a read error. The J gene is TRBJ2-1, the V gene TRBV5-5; 12 bases align to TRBD2. Germline V gives CDR1 SGHKS, CDR2 YYEKEE (reference sequence). V shed 4 bases, J shed 4 bases, and the junction held 6 bases outside the gene matches. The CDR3 consists of 16 residues. This chain's CDR3 is CASSLLAGGGYNEQFF. The CDR3 region has the DNA TGTGCCAGCAGCCTTCTAGCGGGAGGGGGGTACAATGAGCAGTTCTTC.

The table lists this clonotype with a few counts. The CDR3 sequence is CSAKGSNTGELFF. The CDR3 DNA sequence: TGCAGTGCTAAGGGTTCGAACACCGGGGAGCTGTTTTTT. The J gene is TRBJ2-2, the V gene TRBV20-1; D is uncertain. The CDR3 consists of 13 residues. CDR1 and CDR2 (germline): DFQATT, SNEGSKA (reference sequence). The V and J ends lost 4 bases and 0 bases respectively, with 6 bases between them.